This T cell receptor (beta chain) was sequenced for a study of cytomegalovirus exposure and HLA in healthy donors. Researchers ran the PCR with 60 Vbeta and 13 Jbeta primers. Libraries were prepared by immunoSEQ multiplex PCR; TCRdb keeps only in-frame clonotypes and omits some of them. The profile shows about 110,000 clones, around four fifths of them singletons. Study-level results: Investigators reported 164 TCR beta chains as tied to cytomegalovirus.

Worth noting for this clone: Its antigen is unidentified.

Germline CDR1 reads ENHRY; CDR2 reads SYGVKD. The CDR3 is 15 amino acids. Trimming at V came to 7 bases and at J to 8 bases, leaving 14 bases not matched to a gene. This chain links TRBV10-3 with TRBJ1-2; 9 bases are a match to TRBD1. Sequencing was done on a sample of PBMCs. This sequence was found in a man aged 25 to 40 in good health and CMV-seronegative. The CDR3 here is CAITATGTGFSGYTF. For the CDR3, the DNA is TGTGCCATCACGGCGACGGGGACAGGGTTTAGCGGCTACACCTTC.